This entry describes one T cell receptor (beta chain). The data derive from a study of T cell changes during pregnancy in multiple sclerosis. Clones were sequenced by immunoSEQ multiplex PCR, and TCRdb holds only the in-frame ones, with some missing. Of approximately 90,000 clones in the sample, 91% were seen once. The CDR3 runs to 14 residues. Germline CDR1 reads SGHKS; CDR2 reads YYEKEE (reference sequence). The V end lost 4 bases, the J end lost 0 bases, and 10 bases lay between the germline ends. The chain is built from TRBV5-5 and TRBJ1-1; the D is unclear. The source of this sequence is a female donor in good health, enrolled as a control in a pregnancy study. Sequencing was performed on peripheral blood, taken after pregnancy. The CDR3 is CASSPTLMNTEAFF. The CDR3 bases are TGTGCCAGCAGCCCTACCTTGATGAACACTGAAGCTTTCTTT.